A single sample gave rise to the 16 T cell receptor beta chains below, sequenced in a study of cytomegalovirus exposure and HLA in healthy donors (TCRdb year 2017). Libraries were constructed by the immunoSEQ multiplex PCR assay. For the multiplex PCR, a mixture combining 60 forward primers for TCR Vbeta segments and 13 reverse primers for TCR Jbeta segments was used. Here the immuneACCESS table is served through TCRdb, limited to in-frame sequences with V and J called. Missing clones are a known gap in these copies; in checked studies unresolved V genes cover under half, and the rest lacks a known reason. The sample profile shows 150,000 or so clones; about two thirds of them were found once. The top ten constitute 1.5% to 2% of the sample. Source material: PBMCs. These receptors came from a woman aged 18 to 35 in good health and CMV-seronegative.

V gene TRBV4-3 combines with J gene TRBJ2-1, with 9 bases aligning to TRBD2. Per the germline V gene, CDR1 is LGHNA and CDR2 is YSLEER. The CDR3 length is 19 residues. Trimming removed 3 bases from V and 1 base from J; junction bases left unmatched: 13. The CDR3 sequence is CASSQGGAGGPASYNEQFF. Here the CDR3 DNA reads TGCGCCAGCAGCCAGGGGGGGGCGGGAGGGCCGGCGTCCTACAATGAGCAGTTCTTC.

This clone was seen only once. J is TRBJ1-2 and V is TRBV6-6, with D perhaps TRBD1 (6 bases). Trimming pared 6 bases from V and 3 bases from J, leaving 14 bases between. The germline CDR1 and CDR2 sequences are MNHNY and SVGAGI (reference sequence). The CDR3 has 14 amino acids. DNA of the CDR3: TGTGCCAGCAGGAAGGGGGAGTTGGACTATGGCTACACCTTC. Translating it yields CASRKGELDYGYTF.

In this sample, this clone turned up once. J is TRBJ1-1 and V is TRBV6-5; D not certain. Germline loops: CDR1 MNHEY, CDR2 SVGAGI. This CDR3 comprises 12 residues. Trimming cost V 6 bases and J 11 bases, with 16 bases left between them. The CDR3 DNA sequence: TGTGCCAGCAGCTCTCAAAGCTTGTTGGCTTTCTTT. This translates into CASSSQSLLAFF.

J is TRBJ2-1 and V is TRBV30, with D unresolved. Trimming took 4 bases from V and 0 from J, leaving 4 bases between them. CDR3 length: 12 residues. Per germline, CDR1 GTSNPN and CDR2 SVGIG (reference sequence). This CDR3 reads CAWKSSYNEQFF. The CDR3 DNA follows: TGTGCCTGGAAGAGCTCCTACAATGAGCAGTTCTTC.

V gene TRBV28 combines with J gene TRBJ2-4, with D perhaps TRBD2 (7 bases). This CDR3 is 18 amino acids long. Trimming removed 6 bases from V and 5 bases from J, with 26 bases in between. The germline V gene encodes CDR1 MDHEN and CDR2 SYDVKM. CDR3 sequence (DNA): TGTGCCAGCAGCCTTATAAGGGGGGGAGTCACCCCCCAAAACATTCAGTACTTC. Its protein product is CASSLIRGGVTPQNIQYF. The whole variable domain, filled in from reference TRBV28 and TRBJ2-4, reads DVKVTQSSRYLVKRTGEKVFLECVQDMDHENMFWYRQDPGLGLRLIYFSYDVKMKEKGDIPEGYSVSREKKERFSLILESASTNQTSMYLCASSLIRGGVTPQNIQYFGAGTRLSVL.

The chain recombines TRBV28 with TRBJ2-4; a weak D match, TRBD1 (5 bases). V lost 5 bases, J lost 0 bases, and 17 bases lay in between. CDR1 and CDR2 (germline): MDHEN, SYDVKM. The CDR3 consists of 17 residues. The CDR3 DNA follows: TGTGCCAGCAGTAATACCCCAGGGATATCAGCCAAAAACATTCAGTACTTC. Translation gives CASSNTPGISAKNIQYF.

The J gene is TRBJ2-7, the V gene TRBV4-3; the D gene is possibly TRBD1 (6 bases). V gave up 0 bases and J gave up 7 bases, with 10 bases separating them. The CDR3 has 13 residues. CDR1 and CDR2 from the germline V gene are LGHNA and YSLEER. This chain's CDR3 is CASSQEPRGEQYV. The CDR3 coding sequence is TGCGCCAGCAGCCAAGAGCCCAGGGGAGAGCAGTACGTC.

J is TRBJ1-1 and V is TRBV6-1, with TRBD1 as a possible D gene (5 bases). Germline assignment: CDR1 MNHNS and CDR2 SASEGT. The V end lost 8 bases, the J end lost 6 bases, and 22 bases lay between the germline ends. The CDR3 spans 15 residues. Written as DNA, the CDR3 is TGTGCCAGCGACGTGATGGGGGGATATGGCGCTGAAGCTTTCTTT. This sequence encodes CASDVMGGYGAEAFF.

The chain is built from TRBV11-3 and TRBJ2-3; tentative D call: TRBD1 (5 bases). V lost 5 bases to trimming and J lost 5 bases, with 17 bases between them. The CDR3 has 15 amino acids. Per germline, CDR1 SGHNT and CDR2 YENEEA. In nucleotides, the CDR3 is TGTGCCAGCAGCCTAGGGGATTTGGGGCAAGATACGCAGTATTTT. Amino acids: CASSLGDLGQDTQYF.

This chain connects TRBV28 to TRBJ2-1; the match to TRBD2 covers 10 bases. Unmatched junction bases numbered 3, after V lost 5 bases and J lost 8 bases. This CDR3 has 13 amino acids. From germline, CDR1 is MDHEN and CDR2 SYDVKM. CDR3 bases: TGTGCCAGCAGTCTAGCGGGGGAGGATGAGCAGTTCTTC. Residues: CASSLAGEDEQFF.

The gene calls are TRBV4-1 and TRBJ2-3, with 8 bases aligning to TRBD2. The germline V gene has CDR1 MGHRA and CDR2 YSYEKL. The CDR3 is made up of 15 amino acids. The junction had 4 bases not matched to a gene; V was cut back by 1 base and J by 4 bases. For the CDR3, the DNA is TGCGCCAGCAGCCAAGCGGGGGGGGCGGCAGATACGCAGTATTTT. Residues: CASSQAGGAADTQYF.

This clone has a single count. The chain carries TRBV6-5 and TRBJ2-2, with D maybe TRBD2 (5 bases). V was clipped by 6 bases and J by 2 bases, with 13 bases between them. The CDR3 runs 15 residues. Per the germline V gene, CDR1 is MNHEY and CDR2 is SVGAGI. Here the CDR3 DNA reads TGTGCCAGCAGAGACGTCCCGGGAAACACCGGGGAGCTGTTTTTT. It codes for CASRDVPGNTGELFF.

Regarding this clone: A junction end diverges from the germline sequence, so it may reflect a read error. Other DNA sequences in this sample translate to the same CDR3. The DNA of the CDR3 is TGTGCCAGCAGCCGGCAGGGGGGAAACGCCGGGGAGCTATTTTTT. It is translated as CASSRQGGNAGELFF. The chain has TRBV14 and TRBJ2-2; D might be TRBD1 (7 bases). The CDR3 has 15 amino acids. Germline V gives CDR1 SGHDN, CDR2 FVKESK.

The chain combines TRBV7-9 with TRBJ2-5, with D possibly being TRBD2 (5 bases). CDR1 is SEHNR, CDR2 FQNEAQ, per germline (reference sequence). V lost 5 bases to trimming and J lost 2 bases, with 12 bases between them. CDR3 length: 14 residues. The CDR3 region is CASSQTGKQETQYF. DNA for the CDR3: TGTGCCAGCAGCCAAACCGGGAAGCAAGAGACCCAGTACTTC.

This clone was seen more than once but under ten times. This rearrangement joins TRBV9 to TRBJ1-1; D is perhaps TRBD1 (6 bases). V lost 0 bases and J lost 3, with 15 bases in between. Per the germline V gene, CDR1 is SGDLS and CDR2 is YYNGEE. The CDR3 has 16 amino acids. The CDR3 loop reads CASSVEGGGADTEAFF. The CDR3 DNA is TGTGCCAGCAGCGTAGAAGGGGGAGGGGCGGACACTGAAGCTTTCTTT.

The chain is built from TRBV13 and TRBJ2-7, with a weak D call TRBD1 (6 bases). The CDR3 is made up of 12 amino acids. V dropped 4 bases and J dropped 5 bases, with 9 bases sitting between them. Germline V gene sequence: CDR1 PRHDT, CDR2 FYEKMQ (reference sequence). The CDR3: CASSSQGNEQYF. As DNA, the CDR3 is TGTGCCAGCAGCTCTCAGGGGAACGAGCAGTACTTC. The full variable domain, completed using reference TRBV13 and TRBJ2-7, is AAGVIQSPRHLIKEKRETATLKCYPIPRHDTVYWYQQGPGQDPQFLISFYEKMQSDKGSIPDRFSAQQFSDYHSELNMSSLELGDSALYFCASSSQGNEQYFGPGTRLTVT.